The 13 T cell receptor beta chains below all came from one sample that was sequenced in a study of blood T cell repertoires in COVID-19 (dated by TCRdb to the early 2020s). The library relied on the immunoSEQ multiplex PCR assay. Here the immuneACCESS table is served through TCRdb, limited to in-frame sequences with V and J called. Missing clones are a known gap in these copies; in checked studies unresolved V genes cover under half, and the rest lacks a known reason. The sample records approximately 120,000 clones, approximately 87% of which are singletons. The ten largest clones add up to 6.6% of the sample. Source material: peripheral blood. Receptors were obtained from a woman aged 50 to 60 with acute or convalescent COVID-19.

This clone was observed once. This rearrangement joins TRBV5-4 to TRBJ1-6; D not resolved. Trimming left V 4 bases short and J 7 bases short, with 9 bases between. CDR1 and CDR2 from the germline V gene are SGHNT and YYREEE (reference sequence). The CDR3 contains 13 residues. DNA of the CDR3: TGTGCCAGCAGCCGAGACGGGAATTCACCCCTCCACTTT. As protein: CASSRDGNSPLHF.

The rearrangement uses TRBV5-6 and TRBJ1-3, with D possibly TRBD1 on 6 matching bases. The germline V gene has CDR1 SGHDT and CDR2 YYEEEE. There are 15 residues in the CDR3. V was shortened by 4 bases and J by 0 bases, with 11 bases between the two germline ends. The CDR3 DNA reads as TGTGCCAGCAGCCCCGACAGGCACTCTGGAAACACCATATATTTT. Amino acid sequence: CASSPDRHSGNTIYF.

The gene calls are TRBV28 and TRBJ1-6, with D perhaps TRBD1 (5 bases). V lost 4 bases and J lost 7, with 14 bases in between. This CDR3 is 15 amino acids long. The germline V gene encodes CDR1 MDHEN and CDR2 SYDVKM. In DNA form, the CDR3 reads TGTGCCAGCAGTTCCCTAGGGGTTGTGAATTCACCCCTCCACTTT. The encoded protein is CASSSLGVVNSPLHF.

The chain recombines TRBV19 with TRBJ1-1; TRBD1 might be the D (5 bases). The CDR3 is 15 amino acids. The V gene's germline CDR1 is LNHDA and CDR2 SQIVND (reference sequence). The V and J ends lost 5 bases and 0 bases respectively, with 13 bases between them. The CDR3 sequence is CASSPWGEVNTEAFF. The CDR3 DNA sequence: TGTGCCAGTAGTCCCTGGGGGGAGGTGAACACTGAAGCTTTCTTT.

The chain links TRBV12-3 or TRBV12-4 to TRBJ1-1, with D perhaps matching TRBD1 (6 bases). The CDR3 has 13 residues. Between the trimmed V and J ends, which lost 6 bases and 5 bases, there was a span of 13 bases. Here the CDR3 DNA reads TGTGCCAGCAGCCCTACAGGGATAACTGAAGCTTTCTTT. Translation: CASSPTGITEAFF.

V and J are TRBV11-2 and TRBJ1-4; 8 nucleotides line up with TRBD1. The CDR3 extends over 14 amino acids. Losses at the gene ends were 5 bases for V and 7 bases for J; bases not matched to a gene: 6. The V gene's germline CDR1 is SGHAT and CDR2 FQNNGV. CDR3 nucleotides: TGTGCCAGCAGCCTAGGACAGGGAGGTGAAAAACTGTTTTTT. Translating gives CASSLGQGGEKLFF.

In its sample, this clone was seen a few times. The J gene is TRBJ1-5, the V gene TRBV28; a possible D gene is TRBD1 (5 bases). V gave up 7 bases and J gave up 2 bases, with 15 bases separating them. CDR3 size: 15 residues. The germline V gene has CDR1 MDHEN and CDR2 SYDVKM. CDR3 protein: CASTSWGGGNQPQHF. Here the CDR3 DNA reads TGTGCCAGCACCTCATGGGGGGGAGGCAATCAGCCCCAGCATTTT.

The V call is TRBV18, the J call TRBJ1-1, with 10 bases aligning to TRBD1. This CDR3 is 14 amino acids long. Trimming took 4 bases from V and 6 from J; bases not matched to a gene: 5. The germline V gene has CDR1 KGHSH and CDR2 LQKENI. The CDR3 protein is CASSQSGTGAEAFF. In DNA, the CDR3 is TGTGCCAGCTCACAGTCCGGGACAGGGGCTGAAGCTTTCTTT.

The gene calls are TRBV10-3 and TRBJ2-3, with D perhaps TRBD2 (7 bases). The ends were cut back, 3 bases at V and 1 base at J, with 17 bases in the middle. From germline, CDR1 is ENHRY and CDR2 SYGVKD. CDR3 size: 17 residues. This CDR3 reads CAISEGMGGGGTDTQYF. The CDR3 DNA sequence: TGTGCCATCAGTGAAGGGATGGGCGGGGGCGGCACAGATACGCAGTATTTT.

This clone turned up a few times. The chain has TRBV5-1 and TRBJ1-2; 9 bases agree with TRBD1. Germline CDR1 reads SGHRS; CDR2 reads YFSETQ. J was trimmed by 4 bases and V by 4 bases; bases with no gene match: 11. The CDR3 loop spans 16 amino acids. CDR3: CASSPAAGQGFYGYTF. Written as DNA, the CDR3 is TGCGCCAGCAGCCCGGCAGCGGGACAGGGATTCTATGGCTACACCTTC. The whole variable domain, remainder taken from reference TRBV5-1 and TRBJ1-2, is KAGVTQTPRYLIKTRGQQVTLSCSPISGHRSVSWYQQTPGQGLQFLFEYFSETQRNKGNFPGRFSGRQFSNSRSEMNVSTLELGDSALYLCASSPAAGQGFYGYTFGSGTRLTVV.

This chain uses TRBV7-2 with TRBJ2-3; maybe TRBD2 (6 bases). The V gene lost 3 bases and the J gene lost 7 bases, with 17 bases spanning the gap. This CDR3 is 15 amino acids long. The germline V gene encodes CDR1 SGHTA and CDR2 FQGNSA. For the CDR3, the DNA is TGTGCCAGCAGCTTCCCGGGACTCAGGGTGAATACGCAGTATTTT. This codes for CASSFPGLRVNTQYF. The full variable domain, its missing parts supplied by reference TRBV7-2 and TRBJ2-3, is GAGVSQSPSNKVTEKGKDVELRCDPISGHTALYWYRQSLGQGLEFLIYFQGNSAPDKSGLPSDRFSAERTGGSVSTLTIQRTQQEDSAVYLCASSFPGLRVNTQYFGPGTRLTVL.

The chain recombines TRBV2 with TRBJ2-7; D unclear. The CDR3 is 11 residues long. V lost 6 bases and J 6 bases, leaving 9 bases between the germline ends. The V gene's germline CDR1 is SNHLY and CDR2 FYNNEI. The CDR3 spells CASRVRGEQYF. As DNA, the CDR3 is TGTGCCAGCAGGGTCCGAGGCGAGCAGTACTTC.

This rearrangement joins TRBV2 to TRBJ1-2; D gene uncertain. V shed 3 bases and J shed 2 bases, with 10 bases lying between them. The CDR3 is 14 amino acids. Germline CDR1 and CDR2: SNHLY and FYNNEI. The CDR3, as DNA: TGTGCCAGCAGTGAGTCTACGGGAAACTATGGCTACACCTTC. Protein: CASSESTGNYGYTF.